This TCR beta chain came from a study of control samples from healthy donors and cancer patients. Germline lookup yields CDR1 MNHEY and CDR2 SMNVEV (reference sequence). The CDR3 covers 12 residues. Trimming removed 6 bases from V and 6 bases from J, with 11 bases in between. Profiled with immunoSEQ multiplex PCR; TCRdb holds only in-frame clones, not every one. The sample includes about 150,000 clones, around 95% of them seen just once. J is TRBJ1-2 and V is TRBV27; D unresolved. The receptor was derived from a man aged 40-49 years in good health. Sequencing was done on a sample of blood. This CDR3 is CASRGPVHGYTF. DNA for the CDR3: TGTGCCAGCAGGGGTCCGGTCCATGGCTACACCTTC.